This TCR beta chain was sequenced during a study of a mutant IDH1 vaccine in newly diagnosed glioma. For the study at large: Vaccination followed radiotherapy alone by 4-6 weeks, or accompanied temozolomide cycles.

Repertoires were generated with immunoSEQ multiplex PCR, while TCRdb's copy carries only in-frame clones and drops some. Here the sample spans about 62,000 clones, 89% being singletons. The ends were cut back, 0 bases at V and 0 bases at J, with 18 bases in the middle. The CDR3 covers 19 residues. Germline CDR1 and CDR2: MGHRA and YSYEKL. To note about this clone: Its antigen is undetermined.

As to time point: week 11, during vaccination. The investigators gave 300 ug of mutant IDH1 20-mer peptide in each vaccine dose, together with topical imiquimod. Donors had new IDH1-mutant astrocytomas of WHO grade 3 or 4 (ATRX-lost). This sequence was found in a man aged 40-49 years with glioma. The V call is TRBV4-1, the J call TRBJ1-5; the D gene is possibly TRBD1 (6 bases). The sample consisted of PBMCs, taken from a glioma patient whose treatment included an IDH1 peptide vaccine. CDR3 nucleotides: TGCGCCAGCAGCCAAGAGTACGACAGGATTCTTCATAGCAATCAGCCCCAGCATTTT. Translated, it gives CASSQEYDRILHSNQPQHF.